The source of this T cell receptor (beta chain) is a study of CD8 T cells in Susac syndrome. RNA amounts of about 0.5 to 1 ug underwent reverse transcription with random hexamers. Coverage of TCR beta CDR3 amplification by immunoSEQ multiplex PCR extended to 54 Vbeta and 13 Jbeta. TCRdb analysed the immunoSEQ multiplex PCR reads with MiXCR anew, one entry per CDR3 protein. The sample gives roughly 140,000 distinct CDR3 sequences, 94% of which show up once; approximately 0.3% is in the top ten. Germline loops: CDR1 SEHNR, CDR2 FQNEAQ (reference sequence). This CDR3 spans 13 amino acids. Deletions cut 11 bases from V and 2 bases from J, with 12 bases between. In blood CD8+ and CD4+ T cells, TCR beta underwent sequencing. TEMRA cells were FACS-enriched, and CD8+ and CD4+ T cells were isolated negatively.

This clonotype was obtained from a human donor in good health. Sequencing was done on a sample of CD8+ T cells from PBMCs. The rearrangement joins TRBV7-9 to TRBJ2-2; D call uncertain. CDR3 amino acids: CAPGHVNTGELFF. In DNA form, the CDR3 reads TGTGCCCCCGGGCACGTCAACACCGGGGAGCTGTTTTTT. The whole variable domain, filled in from reference TRBV7-9 and TRBJ2-2, reads DTGVSQNPRHKITKRGQNVTFRCDPISEHNRLYWYRQTLGQGPEFLTYFQNEAQLEKSRLLSDRFSAERPKGSFSTLEIQRTEQGDSAMYLCAPGHVNTGELFFGEGSRLTVL.